The 14 T cell receptor beta chains presented below share a single source sample, sequenced in a study of beta chain features in type 1 diabetes. Reverse transcribing all isolated RNA meant expressed TCRB transcripts were sequenced. Profiling relied on immunoSEQ multiplex PCR, and the TCRdb table lists in-frame clones only, not all of them. The profile covers about 660,000 clones, with about 14% appearing a single time and just under 0.04% taken by the ten largest. What these receptors recognize is not known. Whole-study findings and limits: Among patients with Type 1 diabetes, TCRB CDR3s were moderately but significantly shorter in every one of the four CD4+ subsets.

Input material: naive CD4+ T cells from blood. The receptor source for this set is a man between 18 and 35 years old with type 1 diabetes.

The chain joins TRBV5-1 to TRBJ2-1; D is unclear. Trimming took off 1 base at V and 6 bases at J, with 17 bases between the two ends. Germline CDR1 is SGHRS and CDR2 is YFSETQ. The CDR3 covers 16 residues. The CDR3 DNA reads TGCGCCAGCAGCTTGTTCGGTTATGCGGAGTCCAATGAGCAGTTCTTC. This translates into CASSLFGYAESNEQFF.

The gene calls are TRBV6-1 and TRBJ1-2; 7 nucleotides line up with TRBD1. Germline V gene data show CDR1 as MNHNS and CDR2 as SASEGT. The CDR3 totals 14 residues. Germline trimming cut 7 bases from V and 5 bases from J; bases unmatched to any gene: 10. CDR3 sequence (DNA): TGTGCCAGCACCCGAAGGAGACAGGGTTATGGCTACACCTTC. Translating it yields CASTRRRQGYGYTF.

The rearrangement joins TRBV28 to TRBJ2-3; 8 bases are a match to TRBD1. There are 16 residues in the CDR3. Germline V gene sequence: CDR1 MDHEN, CDR2 SYDVKM. Germline trimming cut 7 bases from V and 4 bases from J; bases unmatched to any gene: 13. CDR3 protein: CASNSGGAGPPDTQYF. CDR3 sequence (DNA): TGTGCCAGCAACTCAGGGGGCGCAGGCCCCCCAGATACGCAGTATTTT.

This clone occurred a few times. The sample has other DNA sequences that encode this CDR3 too. The V gene is TRBV7-2, the J gene TRBJ2-3, with D perhaps TRBD2 (6 bases). The CDR3 length is 15 residues. Trimming removed 5 bases at V and 0 bases at J, with 12 bases between. Germline assignment: CDR1 SGHTA and CDR2 FQGNSA. Here the CDR3 reads CASSRSGLSTDTQYF. In DNA form, the CDR3 reads TGTGCCAGCAGCAGGTCGGGACTCAGCACAGATACGCAGTATTTT.

The chain couples TRBV5-6 to TRBJ2-5; 8 bases align to TRBD1. Looked up from germline, CDR1 is SGHDT and CDR2 is YYEEEE. The CDR3 is 15 amino acids. V dropped 4 bases and J dropped 4; count of bases not matched to a gene: 9. The CDR3 region has the DNA TGTGCCAGCAGCCACATCCGACAGGGGCGAGAGACCCAGTACTTC. Translation: CASSHIRQGRETQYF.

This clone was detected a few times. V is TRBV2 and J is TRBJ1-2; D unresolved. The germline V and J ends were trimmed by 4 bases and 8 bases, with 8 bases remaining between them. Germline CDR1 reads SNHLY; CDR2 reads FYNNEI. There are 11 residues in the CDR3. In DNA form, the CDR3 reads TGTGCCAGCAGTGTTGCGAGCGGCTACACCTTC. As protein: CASSVASGYTF.

The sample holds a few counts of this clone. The chain carries TRBV29-1 and TRBJ1-2, with D possibly TRBD1 on 5 matching bases. The CDR3 length is 15 residues. Germline-derived CDR1 and CDR2 are SQVTM and ANQGSEA. The germline V and J ends were trimmed by 5 bases and 4 bases, with 20 bases remaining between them. The CDR3, as DNA: TGCAGCGTTCCCCCTTTAGGGACCCAGGGCTATGGCTACACCTTC. The encoded protein is CSVPPLGTQGYGYTF. The full variable domain, with the rest looked up from reference TRBV29-1 and TRBJ1-2, is SAVISQKPSRDICQRGTSLTIQCQVDSQVTMMFWYRQQPGQSLTLIATANQGSEATYESGFVIDKFPISRPNLTFSTLTVSNMSPEDSSIYLCSVPPLGTQGYGYTFGSGTRLTVV.

The chain combines TRBV7-9 with TRBJ1-5, with no clear D. This CDR3 is 13 amino acids long. Germline V CDR1 and CDR2: SEHNR, FQNEAQ (reference sequence). Trimming removed 7 bases at V and 10 bases at J, with 17 bases between. The CDR3 is CASTQGRGQPQHF. Here the CDR3 DNA reads TGTGCCAGCACCCAAGGACGGGGTCAACCCCAGCATTTT.

This clone was observed a few times. The chain carries TRBV25-1 and TRBJ1-5; no clear D. The V gene's germline CDR1 is MGHDK and CDR2 SYGVNS. CDR3 length equals 13 residues. V gave up 2 bases and J gave up 0 bases, with 2 bases separating them. CDR3 bases: TGTGCCAGCAGTGAAGGTAGCAATCAGCCCCAGCATTTT. This codes for CASSEGSNQPQHF.

The chain has TRBV6-5 and TRBJ2-7; D possibly corresponds to TRBD1 (6 bases). The CDR3 contains 15 residues. The germline V and J ends were trimmed by 2 bases and 1 base, with 12 bases remaining between them. Germline V gene lookup returns CDR1 MNHEY and CDR2 SVGAGI. The CDR3, as DNA: TGTGCCAGCAGTTACCGGGGACACCCATCCTACGAGCAGTACTTC. Encoded protein: CASSYRGHPSYEQYF.

In its sample, this clone was seen a few times. The same CDR3 can be traced to other DNA sequences in this sample. This sequence joins TRBV5-1 and TRBJ2-1; 7 bases line up with TRBD1. V gave up 4 bases and J gave up 5 bases; unmatched junction bases: 3. Germline CDR1 is SGHRS and CDR2 is YFSETQ. This CDR3 comprises 13 residues. This chain's CDR3 is CASSLGTDNEQFF. CDR3 nucleotides: TGCGCCAGCAGCCTCGGGACAGACAATGAGCAGTTCTTC.

The V gene is TRBV5-6, the J gene TRBJ1-1, with D unresolved. Trimming left V 0 bases short and J 6 bases short, with 12 bases between. Looked up from germline, CDR1 is SGHDT and CDR2 is YYEEEE. The CDR3 is 14 amino acids. The CDR3: CASSLAGQTPEAFF. The CDR3 DNA sequence: TGTGCCAGCAGCTTGGCCGGGCAGACTCCTGAAGCTTTCTTT.

There are a few counts of this clone. The J gene is TRBJ1-2, the V gene TRBV10-1; D is uncertain. Germline V gene sequence: CDR1 WNHNN, CDR2 SYGVQD (reference sequence). Trimming cost V 3 bases and J 1 base, with 6 bases left between them. The CDR3 length is 13 residues. CDR3 nucleotides: TGCGCCAGCAGTGACAGGAGTAACTATGGCTACACCTTC. It is translated as CASSDRSNYGYTF.

The rearrangement links TRBV7-9 to TRBJ2-7; 7 bases are a match to TRBD2. Germline-derived CDR1 and CDR2 are SEHNR and FQNEAQ (reference sequence). This CDR3 region has 14 residues. The J segment lost 3 bases and the V segment lost 5 bases, leaving 7 bases of the junction unmatched. CDR3 nucleotide sequence: TGTGCCAGCAGCCGACTAGCACCCGGCTACGAGCAGTACTTC. Its protein is CASSRLAPGYEQYF.